This is a list of T cell receptor beta chains from one sample in a study of blood T cell repertoires in COVID-19. This table comes from immunoSEQ multiplex PCR, and its TCRdb copy is limited to in-frame clones, with some not included. In the table there are over 200,000 clones, around nine tenths of which are singletons. Specimen: peripheral blood. Receptors originate from a woman aged 40 to 50 who had recovered from COVID-19. CDR3s include the opening cysteine and the closing phenylalanine or tryptophan. A D gene is named only where the DNA matches it firmly. Clone size is given for some rows only: seen once, a few or many times, or a class if the clone is expanded.

V gene	clone size	CDR3 length	J gene	D gene	CDR3 protein	CDR3 DNA
TRBV6-5	.	15	TRBJ2-3	TRBD1	CASTNRGARGDTQYF	TGTGCCAGCACGAACAGGGGGGCTCGTGGAGATACGCAGTATTTT
TRBV28	.	18	TRBJ2-3	.	CASSPPPPGTPTTDTQYF	TGTGCCAGCAGTCCTCCCCCACCCGGGACTCCCACCACAGATACGCAGTATTTT
TRBV6-5	many	12	TRBJ2-7	.	CASSYPRGAQYF	TGTGCCAGCAGTTACCCTCGGGGGGCGCAGTACTTC
TRBV4-1	few	20	TRBJ2-3	TRBD2	CASSQAGTSGSGASTDTQYF	TGCGCCAGCAGCCAAGCTGGGACTAGCGGGAGTGGGGCTAGCACAGATACGCAGTATTTT
TRBV27	.	14	TRBJ2-2	.	CASTRWSDTGELFF	TGTGCCAGCACTCGGTGGAGTGACACCGGGGAGCTGTTTTTT
TRBV5-5	.	15	TRBJ1-4	.	CASSPPGGRDEKLFF	TGTGCCAGCAGCCCCCCGGGGGGGCGCGATGAAAAACTGTTTTTT
TRBV30	.	14	TRBJ2-5	TRBD1	CAWTVQGAWETQYF	TGTGCCTGGACGGTCCAGGGGGCTTGGGAGACCCAGTACTTC
TRBV5-4	.	14	TRBJ2-1	TRBD1	CASSLGDRGNEQFF	TGTGCCAGCAGCTTGGGGGACAGGGGCAATGAGCAGTTCTTC
TRBV6-2/TRBV6-3	.	14	TRBJ2-7	.	CASSNPTGGYEQYF	TGTGCCAGCAGTAACCCCACAGGTGGCTACGAGCAGTACTTC
TRBV6-5	.	16	TRBJ2-2	.	CASSYRRSPGAGELFF	TGTGCCAGCAGTTACCGTAGGAGCCCGGGGGCCGGGGAGCTGTTTTTT
TRBV2	.	16	TRBJ1-5	TRBD1	CASSGTGGGGSQPQHF	TGTGCCAGCAGCGGGACAGGGGGCGGAGGGAGTCAGCCCCAGCATTTT
TRBV30	.	13	TRBJ1-6	.	CAYTLGGTSPLHF	TGTGCCTACACCCTTGGGGGGACTTCACCCCTCCACTTT
TRBV3-1/TRBV3-2	.	17	TRBJ1-2	.	CASSQRSGAWARYGYTF	TGTGCCAGCAGCCAACGGTCAGGGGCTTGGGCTCGGTATGGCTACACCTTC
TRBV6-2/TRBV6-3	.	14	TRBJ2-3	TRBD2	CASSLAGNRDTQYF	TGTGCCAGCAGCCTAGCGGGAAACCGGGATACGCAGTATTTT
TRBV5-1	.	16	TRBJ2-3	TRBD2	CASSSLGGRAPDTQYF	TGCGCCAGCAGCTCCCTTGGGGGGAGGGCCCCAGATACGCAGTATTTT
TRBV5-6	.	16	TRBJ2-7	TRBD2	CASSPGGLAPRREQYF	TGTGCCAGCAGCCCGGGGGGACTAGCGCCTCGTCGGGAGCAGTACTTC
TRBV24-1	.	14	TRBJ1-4	.	CATSGGLPNEKLFF	TGTGCCACCTCCGGGGGGCTCCCTAATGAAAAACTGTTTTTT
TRBV30	.	16	TRBJ1-3	.	CAWGRDTLYSGNTIYF	TGTGCCTGGGGACGGGACACCCTATACTCTGGAAACACCATATATTTT
TRBV24-1	.	15	TRBJ1-1	TRBD1	CATSGPGGTRTEAFF	TGTGCCACCAGTGGACCAGGGGGAACCCGCACTGAAGCTTTCTTT
TRBV4-1	.	15	TRBJ1-5	.	CASSQAIGGNQPQHF	TGCGCCAGCAGCCAAGCCATAGGGGGCAATCAGCCCCAGCATTTT
TRBV6-5	.	15	TRBJ2-7	TRBD2	CASSYVAGGPYEQYF	TGTGCCAGCAGTTACGTGGCGGGAGGGCCCTACGAGCAGTACTTC
TRBV14	.	17	TRBJ2-1	TRBD2	CASSPPEGQRGGNEQFF	TGTGCCAGCAGCCCCCCCGAGGGGCAGCGGGGGGGCAATGAGCAGTTCTTC
TRBV12-5	.	13	TRBJ2-1	.	CASGLGGLGPKFF	TGTGCTAGTGGTTTGGGGGGGCTAGGTCCCAAGTTCTTC
TRBV18	.	12	TRBJ2-2	.	CASRPGTGELFF	TGTGCCAGCCGACCGGGGACCGGGGAGCTGTTTTTT
TRBV9	.	16	TRBJ1-1	.	CASSVATWAGDTEAFF	TGTGCCAGCAGCGTAGCTACATGGGCGGGGGACACTGAAGCTTTCTTT
TRBV19	.	15	TRBJ2-1	.	CASSIVGGGFVEQFF	TGTGCCAGTAGTATAGTGGGAGGGGGGTTTGTGGAGCAGTTCTTC
TRBV5-8	.	16	TRBJ2-3	TRBD2	CASSLFLAALTDTQYF	TGTGCCAGCAGCTTGTTTCTAGCGGCCCTCACAGATACGCAGTATTTT
TRBV12-3/TRBV12-4	.	12	TRBJ1-6	.	CASSPGNSPLHF	TGTGCCAGCAGCCCAGGCAATTCACCCCTCCACTTT
TRBV30	.	12	TRBJ1-2	TRBD1	CAWTRDSYGYTF	TGTGCCTGGACCCGGGACAGCTATGGCTACACCTTC
TRBV14	.	14	TRBJ1-2	.	CASSHWGQTYGYTF	TGTGCCAGCAGCCATTGGGGCCAGACGTATGGCTACACCTTC
TRBV5-4	.	13	TRBJ1-2	.	CASSLGRDYGYTF	TGTGCCAGCAGCTTGGGCAGGGACTATGGCTACACCTTC
TRBV24-1	once	16	TRBJ2-6	TRBD1	CATSDRTGFGANVLTF	TGTGCCACCAGTGACCGGACAGGGTTTGGGGCCAACGTCCTGACTTTC
TRBV28	.	15	TRBJ1-6	.	CASSLSGEGNSPLHF	TGTGCCAGCAGTTTGTCCGGGGAGGGGAATTCACCCCTCCACTTT
TRBV27	.	17	TRBJ1-5	.	CASSLVGAGFGNQPQHF	TGTGCCAGCAGTTTAGTGGGTGCGGGATTTGGCAATCAGCCCCAGCATTTT
TRBV30	.	13	TRBJ1-5	.	CAWARDSNQPQHF	TGTGCCTGGGCCCGGGACTCGAATCAGCCCCAGCATTTT
TRBV9	.	16	TRBJ1-3	.	CASSPRPQGPGNTIYF	TGTGCCAGCAGCCCCCGCCCCCAGGGGCCTGGAAACACCATATATTTT
TRBV2	.	14	TRBJ2-3	TRBD2	CTSSPGGSTDTQYF	TGTACCAGCAGCCCCGGGGGGAGCACAGATACGCAGTATTTT
TRBV15	.	13	TRBJ1-1	TRBD1	CATSQTGGFGAFF	TGTGCCACCAGCCAGACAGGGGGCTTTGGAGCTTTCTTT
TRBV6-2/TRBV6-3	.	15	TRBJ1-1	.	CASSHPGQLNTEAFF	TGTGCCAGCAGCCACCCCGGACAGTTGAACACTGAAGCTTTCTTT
TRBV28	few	13	TRBJ2-1	.	CASSLGTLVEQFF	TGTGCCAGCAGTTTGGGGACTCTGGTTGAGCAGTTCTTC
TRBV19	.	14	TRBJ2-7	TRBD2	CASSPAGGVYEQYF	TGTGCCAGTAGCCCCGCCGGGGGGGTCTACGAGCAGTACTTC
TRBV7-6	.	14	TRBJ1-5	.	CASSGGGWDQPQHF	TGTGCCAGCAGCGGCGGGGGGTGGGATCAGCCCCAGCATTTT